The 19 T cell receptor beta chains in this list originate from one sample, sequenced in a study of response to subunit inactivated influenza vaccine. TCRdb ran MiXCR on the RT-PCR reads and lists one entry per CDR3 protein. The sample holds roughly 500,000 distinct CDR3 sequences; around 25% are singletons and the top ten take roughly 2.8%. This sample also belongs to another study, concerning T cells expressing NK-cell markers. In that study: 5'RACE template switching with UMIs produced the TCR beta cDNA.

This specimen consisted of CD4+ T cells sorted from PBMCs, obtained 11 to 12 days after vaccination. The receptors were gathered from a man aged 50-59 years who received an inactivated influenza vaccine.

The chain recombines TRBV20-1 with TRBJ2-5, with D perhaps being TRBD1 or TRBD2 (6 bases each). Germline values: CDR1 DFQATT, CDR2 SNEGSKA (reference sequence). The CDR3 loop spans 12 amino acids. Trimming stripped 3 bases from V and 5 bases from J, with 10 bases between. CDR3 in amino acids: CSARRGGETQYF. CDR3 bases: TGCAGTGCTAGGCGAGGGGGGGAGACCCAGTACTTC.

This clonotype came up a few times. The rearrangement joins TRBV7-2 to TRBJ1-6; 10 bases line up with TRBD1. V lost 2 bases, J lost 7 bases, and 2 bases stayed unmatched. Germline V lookup: CDR1 SGHTA, CDR2 FQGNSA. There are 15 residues in the CDR3. CDR3 sequence (DNA): TGTGCCAGCAGCTTAAGACAGGGGGCGAATTCACCCCTCCACTTT. Protein: CASSLRQGANSPLHF. The full variable domain, rest sourced from reference TRBV7-2 and TRBJ1-6, is GAGVSQSPSNKVTEKGKDVELRCDPISGHTALYWYRQSLGQGLEFLIYFQGNSAPDKSGLPSDRFSAERTGGSVSTLTIQRTQQEDSAVYLCASSLRQGANSPLHFGNGTRLTVT.

In DNA form, the CDR3 reads TGCAGTGCTAGAGCCCGACAGGGATATAACACTGAAGCTTTCTTT. The encoded protein is CSARARQGYNTEAFF. This chain links TRBV20-1 with TRBJ1-1; the match to TRBD1 covers 7 bases. The J segment lost 2 bases and the V segment lost 1 base, leaving 7 bases of the junction unmatched. The germline CDR1 and CDR2 sequences are DFQATT and SNEGSKA (reference sequence). This CDR3 region has 15 residues.

This clonotype was counted a single time. The chain is built from TRBV2 and TRBJ2-7; 9 nucleotides line up with TRBD1. The CDR3 is 13 residues long. Looked up from germline, CDR1 is SNHLY and CDR2 is FYNNEI. The J segment lost 3 bases and the V segment lost 6 bases, leaving 3 bases of the junction unmatched. The CDR3 loop is CASRRDRDYEQYF. In DNA, the CDR3 is TGTGCCAGCAGGAGGGACAGGGACTACGAGCAGTACTTC.

V is TRBV12-3 or TRBV12-4 and J is TRBJ1-1; 7 nucleotides align to TRBD1. This CDR3 comprises 13 residues. V lost 7 bases and J lost 4; bases outside the gene matches: 6. As DNA, the CDR3 is TGTGCCAGCATGCCACAGGGGACCACTGAAGCTTTCTTT. Its translation: CASMPQGTTEAFF.

This clonotype showed up just a few times. V is TRBV6-1 and J is TRBJ1-5, with 8 positions matching TRBD1. This CDR3 is 16 amino acids long. Looked up from germline, CDR1 is MNHNS and CDR2 is SASEGT. The V gene end was trimmed by 6 bases and the J gene end by 1 base; junction bases not matched to a gene: 8. CDR3 loop: CASRPGDRGSNQPQHF. In DNA form, the CDR3 reads TGTGCCAGCAGGCCCGGAGACAGGGGAAGCAATCAGCCCCAGCATTTT.

This clonotype was detected ten times or more. The chain recombines TRBV6-5 with TRBJ1-5; no clear D. The CDR3 is made up of 13 amino acids. The V and J ends lost 2 bases and 4 bases respectively, with 6 bases between them. CDR1 is MNHEY and CDR2 is SVGAGI in the germline V gene. The CDR3 coding sequence is TGTGCCAGCAGTTACGTCCCAAATCAGCCCCAGCATTTT. It specifies CASSYVPNQPQHF.

V usage is TRBV5-5 and J usage is TRBJ2-2, with a weak D call TRBD1 (6 bases). Germline V gene lookup returns CDR1 SGHKS and CDR2 YYEKEE (reference sequence). Trimming removed 2 bases from V and 1 base from J, with 12 bases in between. This CDR3 region has 16 residues. The CDR3 DNA reads TGTGCCAGCAGCTTTCTGTCACAGGGGAACACCGGGGAGCTGTTTTTT. Translating it yields CASSFLSQGNTGELFF.

This clonotype appeared a single time. The V call is TRBV6-2 or TRBV6-3, the J call TRBJ2-1, with 7 bases that match TRBD1. The V segment lost 6 bases and the J segment 8 bases; nucleotides outside the gene matches: 7. Germline assignment: CDR1 MNHEY and CDR2 SVGEGT. The CDR3 is made up of 13 amino acids. CDR3 coding DNA: TGTGCCAGCAGACGACAGGGTCGGGATGAGCAGTTCTTC. As protein: CASRRQGRDEQFF.

This clonotype was observed a handful of times. The chain has TRBV5-1 and TRBJ2-1, with 8 bases aligning to TRBD2. The CDR3 consists of 16 residues. Germline CDR1 reads SGHRS; CDR2 reads YFSETQ. V dropped 3 bases and J dropped 3; count of bases not matched to a gene: 8. CDR3: CASSSGHSGDYNEQFF. In nucleotides, the CDR3 is TGCGCCAGCAGCTCTGGGCATAGCGGGGACTACAATGAGCAGTTCTTC.

This chain uses TRBV12-3 or TRBV12-4 with TRBJ2-6; 8 bases are shared with TRBD1. V lost 3 bases, J lost 0 bases, and 7 bases stayed unmatched. CDR3 length equals 18 residues. The CDR3 DNA reads as TGTGCCAGCAGTTTTAACAGGGGGTCCGTCTCTGGGGCCAACGTCCTGACTTTC. Translation: CASSFNRGSVSGANVLTF.

The chain uses TRBV12-3 or TRBV12-4 and TRBJ1-2, with D maybe TRBD1 (5 bases). The length of the CDR3 is 13 residues. The germline V and J ends were trimmed by 6 bases and 4 bases, with 12 bases remaining between them. The CDR3 region has the DNA TGTGCCAGCAGCCCCACAGGACTCTATGGCTACACCTTC. Protein sequence: CASSPTGLYGYTF.

The J gene is TRBJ1-2, the V gene TRBV6-1, with 7 bases fitting TRBD1. From germline, CDR1 is MNHNS and CDR2 SASEGT. V gave up 2 bases and J gave up 4 bases; unmatched junction bases: 13. This CDR3 is built from 17 residues. In DNA form, the CDR3 reads TGTGCCAGCAGTGAATCGCGGACAGGCCCCGGGAGCTATGGCTACACCTTC. Translating it yields CASSESRTGPGSYGYTF.

In its sample, this clonotype was seen a few times. This sequence joins TRBV7-9 and TRBJ1-4, with D hard to call. CDR3 length: 11 residues. The V gene lost 4 bases and the J gene lost 12 bases, with 9 bases spanning the gap. Germline assignment: CDR1 SEHNR and CDR2 FQNEAQ (reference sequence). The CDR3 loop is CASSSRRELFF. CDR3 nucleotide sequence: TGTGCCAGCAGCTCTAGACGAGAACTGTTTTTT.

This clonotype has ten or more counts. The chain has TRBV12-3 or TRBV12-4 and TRBJ1-2; D remains ambiguous. The CDR3 is made up of 13 amino acids. Trimming took off 7 bases at V and 2 bases at J, with 11 bases between the two ends. As DNA, the CDR3 is TGTGCCAGCACCGGGGTAGGGAACTATGGCTACACCTTC. It is translated as CASTGVGNYGYTF.

This clonotype was recorded many times. The V call is TRBV11-2, the J call TRBJ1-3; no definite D call. The CDR3 loop spans 14 amino acids. Trimming took off 5 bases at V and 4 bases at J, with 12 bases between the two ends. In germline, CDR1 is SGHAT, CDR2 FQNNGV. The CDR3 loop reads CASSQFPSGNTIYF. As DNA, the CDR3 is TGTGCCAGCAGCCAATTTCCCTCCGGAAACACCATATATTTT.

The chain is built from TRBV10-3 and TRBJ2-7; D is unresolved. This CDR3 spans 12 amino acids. In germline, CDR1 is ENHRY, CDR2 SYGVKD. Trimming left V 4 bases short and J 9 bases short, with 13 bases between. The CDR3 DNA is TGTGCCATCAGTGGGACGCAGGATGGGCAGTACTTC. Its protein is CAISGTQDGQYF.

This clonotype turned up a few times. The genes are TRBV10-3 and TRBJ1-2; possibly TRBD1 for D (6 bases). V lost 6 bases, J lost 4 bases, and 15 bases lay in between. Per germline, CDR1 ENHRY and CDR2 SYGVKD. This CDR3 contains 14 residues. CDR3 in amino acids: CAISSQGGSYGYTF. CDR3 in DNA: TGTGCCATCAGCTCACAGGGAGGTAGCTATGGCTACACCTTC.

The V and J genes are TRBV4-2 and TRBJ2-3; TRBD2 matches at 8 bases. Germline V lookup: CDR1 LGHNA, CDR2 YNFKEQ. The CDR3 is made up of 14 amino acids. Unmatched junction bases numbered 6, after V lost 5 bases and J lost 5 bases. CDR3 protein: CASSSPRGGDTQYF. In DNA, the CDR3 is TGTGCCAGCAGCTCACCTCGGGGGGGAGATACGCAGTATTTT.